Listed below are T cell receptor beta chains from one sample, sequenced in a study of siplizumab effects on memory and regulatory T cells. Only in-frame clones appear in the TCRdb table, and some are missing; sequencing was by immunoSEQ multiplex PCR. This sample has 85,000 to 130,000 clones, with about 91% found just once. Sequencing was done on a sample of Tregs sorted from blood. These receptors came from a human donor in good health. Both conserved end residues are part of each CDR3. D genes are given only for firm matches. Clone sizes are given selectively: once, few, many, or a class where the clone is expanded.

CDR3	DNA	size	D	J	V
CSAGLGTEAFF	TGCAGCGCGGGGTTAGGCACTGAAGCTTTCTTT	.	.	TRBJ1-1	TRBV20-1
CASSAGDWGTDTQYF	TGTGCCAGCAGTGCGGGAGATTGGGGCACAGATACGCAGTATTTT	.	.	TRBJ2-3	TRBV6-1
CASSILVNIQYF	TGTGCCAGCAGTATTCTTGTAAACATTCAGTACTTC	.	.	TRBJ2-4	TRBV6-1
CASSGPNKNIQYF	TGTGCCAGTTCGGGACCCAACAAAAACATTCAGTACTTC	.	.	TRBJ2-4	TRBV19
CASTGQGLLTDTQYF	TGTGCCAGCACTGGACAGGGCCTACTAACAGATACGCAGTATTTT	.	TRBD1	TRBJ2-3	TRBV18
CASSDWTTANYGYTF	TGTGCCAGCAGCGATTGGACAACAGCTAACTATGGCTACACCTTC	.	.	TRBJ1-2	TRBV5-4
CASRNENLYGYTF	TGTGCCAGCAGAAACGAAAACCTCTATGGCTACACCTTC	.	.	TRBJ1-2	TRBV6-6
CASSVVGSLPDTQYF	TGTGCCAGCAGCGTAGTCGGGAGCCTTCCAGATACGCAGTATTTT	.	.	TRBJ2-3	TRBV9
CASTRGFLNTEAFF	TGTGCCAGTACCAGGGGGTTTTTGAACACTGAAGCTTTCTTT	once	TRBD1	TRBJ1-1	TRBV19
CASSLTADYGYTF	TGTGCCAGCTCACTGACAGCGGATTATGGCTACACCTTC	few	.	TRBJ1-2	TRBV18
CASSVGDSYEQYF	TGTGCCAGCAGCGTAGGCGATTCCTACGAGCAGTACTTC	.	.	TRBJ2-7	TRBV9
CASSFSGQDTDTQYF	TGTGCCAGCAGTTTCTCGGGACAGGACACAGATACGCAGTATTTT	.	TRBD1	TRBJ2-3	TRBV27
CASSPPPMSMNTQYF	TGTGCCAGCAGTCCCCCCCCTATGAGCATGAATACGCAGTATTTT	.	.	TRBJ2-3	TRBV6-6
CASSLVFGQLSYEQYF	TGCGCCAGCAGCTTGGTTTTCGGACAGCTCTCCTACGAGCAGTACTTC	.	.	TRBJ2-7	TRBV5-1